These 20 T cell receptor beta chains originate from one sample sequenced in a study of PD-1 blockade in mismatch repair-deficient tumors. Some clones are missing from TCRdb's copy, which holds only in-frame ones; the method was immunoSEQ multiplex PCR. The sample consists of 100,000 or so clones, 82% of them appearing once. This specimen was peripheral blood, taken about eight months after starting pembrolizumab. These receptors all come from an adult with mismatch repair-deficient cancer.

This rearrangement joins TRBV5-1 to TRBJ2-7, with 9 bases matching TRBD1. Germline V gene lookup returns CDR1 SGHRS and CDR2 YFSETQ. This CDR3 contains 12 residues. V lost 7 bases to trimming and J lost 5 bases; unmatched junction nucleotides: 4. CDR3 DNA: TGCGCCAGCCGGGACAGGGACAACGAGCAGTACTTC. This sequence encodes CASRDRDNEQYF.

CDR3 DNA sequence: TGTGCCAGCAGCTTAAGATTGAGCTCCTACAATGAGCAGTTCTTC. Amino acids: CASSLRLSSYNEQFF. The chain carries TRBV7-3 and TRBJ2-1; the D is unclear. Germline V lookup: CDR1 SGHTA, CDR2 FQGTGA. The CDR3 loop spans 15 amino acids. Deletions cut 1 base from V and 0 bases from J, with 7 bases between.

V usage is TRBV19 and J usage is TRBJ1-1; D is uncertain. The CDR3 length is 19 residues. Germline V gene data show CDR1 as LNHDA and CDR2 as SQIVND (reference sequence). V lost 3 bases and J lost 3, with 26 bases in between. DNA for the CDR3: TGTGCCAGTAGTATGTTGCTGGAAGGGCCTTCCTCCCTCGACACTGAAGCTTTCTTT. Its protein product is CASSMLLEGPSSLDTEAFF.

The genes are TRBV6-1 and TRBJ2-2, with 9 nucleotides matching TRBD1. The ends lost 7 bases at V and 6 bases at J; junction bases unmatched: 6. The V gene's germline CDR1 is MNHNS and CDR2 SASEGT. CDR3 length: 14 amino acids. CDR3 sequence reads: CASTRDRESGELFF. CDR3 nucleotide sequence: TGTGCCAGCACCCGGGACAGGGAATCCGGGGAGCTGTTTTTT.

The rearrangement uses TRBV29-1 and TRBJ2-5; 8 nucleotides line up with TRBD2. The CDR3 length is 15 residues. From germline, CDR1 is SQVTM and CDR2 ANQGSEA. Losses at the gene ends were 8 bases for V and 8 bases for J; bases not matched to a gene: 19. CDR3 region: CSFCKPGLGPRTQYF. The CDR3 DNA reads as TGCAGCTTCTGTAAACCGGGACTAGGGCCGCGTACCCAGTACTTC. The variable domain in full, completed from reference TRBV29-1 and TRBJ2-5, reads SAVISQKPSRDICQRGTSLTIQCQVDSQVTMMFWYRQQPGQSLTLIATANQGSEATYESGFVIDKFPISRPNLTFSTLTVSNMSPEDSSIYLCSFCKPGLGPRTQYFGPGTRLLVL.

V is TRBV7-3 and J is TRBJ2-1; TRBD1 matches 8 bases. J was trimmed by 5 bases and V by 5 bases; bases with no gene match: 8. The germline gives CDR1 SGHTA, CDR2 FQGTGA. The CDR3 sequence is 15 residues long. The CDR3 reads CASSVTGAKNNEQFF. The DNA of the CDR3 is TGTGCCAGCAGCGTGACAGGGGCTAAAAACAATGAGCAGTTCTTC.

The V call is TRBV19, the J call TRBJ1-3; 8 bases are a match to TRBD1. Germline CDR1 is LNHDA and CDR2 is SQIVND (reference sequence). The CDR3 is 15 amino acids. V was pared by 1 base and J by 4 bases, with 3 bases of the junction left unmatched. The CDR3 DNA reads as TGTGCCAGTAGTATAGCGGACAGGGAGGGAAACACCATATATTTT. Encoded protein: CASSIADREGNTIYF.

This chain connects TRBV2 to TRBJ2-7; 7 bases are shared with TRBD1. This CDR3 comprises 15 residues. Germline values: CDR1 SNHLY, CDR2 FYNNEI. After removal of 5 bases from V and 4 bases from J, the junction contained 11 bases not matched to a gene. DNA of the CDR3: TGTGCCAGCAGTTCCCCCGGGACAGAGAAGTACGAGCAGTACTTC. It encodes CASSSPGTEKYEQYF.

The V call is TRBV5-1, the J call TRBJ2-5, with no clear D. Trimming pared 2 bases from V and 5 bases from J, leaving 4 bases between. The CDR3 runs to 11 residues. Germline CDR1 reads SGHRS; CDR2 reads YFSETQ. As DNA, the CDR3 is TGCGCCAGCAGCTTCGAGGAGACCCAGTACTTC. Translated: CASSFEETQYF.

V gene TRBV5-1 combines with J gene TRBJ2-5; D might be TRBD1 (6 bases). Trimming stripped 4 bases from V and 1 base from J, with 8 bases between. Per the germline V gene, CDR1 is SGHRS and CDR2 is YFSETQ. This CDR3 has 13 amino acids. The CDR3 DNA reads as TGCGCCAGCAGCCCAGGGGTCCAAGAGACCCAGTACTTC. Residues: CASSPGVQETQYF.

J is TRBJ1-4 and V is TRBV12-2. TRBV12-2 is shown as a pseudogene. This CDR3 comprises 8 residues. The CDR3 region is CLFEKLFF. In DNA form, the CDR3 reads TGCCTATTCGAAAAACTGTTTTTT.

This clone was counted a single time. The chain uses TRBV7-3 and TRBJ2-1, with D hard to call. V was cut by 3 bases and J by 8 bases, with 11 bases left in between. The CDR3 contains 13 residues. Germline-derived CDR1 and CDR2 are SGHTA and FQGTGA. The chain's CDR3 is CASSFSMGYEQFF. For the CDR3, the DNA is TGTGCCAGCAGCTTTTCTATGGGATATGAGCAGTTCTTC. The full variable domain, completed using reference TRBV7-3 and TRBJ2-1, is GAGVSQTPSNKVTEKGKYVELRCDPISGHTALYWYRQSLGQGPEFLIYFQGTGAADDSGLPNDRFFAVRPEGSVSTLKIQRTERGDSAVYLCASSFSMGYEQFFGPGTRLTVL.

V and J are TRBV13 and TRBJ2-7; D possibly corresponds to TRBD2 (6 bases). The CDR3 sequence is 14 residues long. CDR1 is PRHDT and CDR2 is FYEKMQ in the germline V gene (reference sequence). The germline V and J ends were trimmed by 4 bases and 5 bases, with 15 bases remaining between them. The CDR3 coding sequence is TGTGCCAGCAGCTCCGGGACTGGACGGAACGAGCAGTACTTC. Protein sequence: CASSSGTGRNEQYF.

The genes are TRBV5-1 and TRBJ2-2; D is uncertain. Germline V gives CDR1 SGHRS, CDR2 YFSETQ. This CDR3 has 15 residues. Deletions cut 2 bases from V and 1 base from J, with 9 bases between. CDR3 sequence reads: CASSFSNLNTGELFF. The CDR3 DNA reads TGCGCCAGCAGCTTCTCTAATTTGAACACCGGGGAGCTGTTTTTT. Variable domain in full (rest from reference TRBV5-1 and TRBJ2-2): KAGVTQTPRYLIKTRGQQVTLSCSPISGHRSVSWYQQTPGQGLQFLFEYFSETQRNKGNFPGRFSGRQFSNSRSEMNVSTLELGDSALYLCASSFSNLNTGELFFGEGSRLTVL.

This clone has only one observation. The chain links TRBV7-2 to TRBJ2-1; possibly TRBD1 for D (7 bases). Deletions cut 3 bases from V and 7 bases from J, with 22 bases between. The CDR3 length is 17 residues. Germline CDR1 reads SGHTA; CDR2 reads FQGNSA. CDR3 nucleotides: TGTGCCAGCAGCTTCCCGATGACAGGGAGGAGGGGTAATGAGCAGTTCTTC. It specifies CASSFPMTGRRGNEQFF. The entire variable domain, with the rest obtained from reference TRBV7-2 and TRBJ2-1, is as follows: GAGVSQSPSNKVTEKGKDVELRCDPISGHTALYWYRQSLGQGLEFLIYFQGNSAPDKSGLPSDRFSAERTGGSVSTLTIQRTQQEDSAVYLCASSFPMTGRRGNEQFFGPGTRLTVL.

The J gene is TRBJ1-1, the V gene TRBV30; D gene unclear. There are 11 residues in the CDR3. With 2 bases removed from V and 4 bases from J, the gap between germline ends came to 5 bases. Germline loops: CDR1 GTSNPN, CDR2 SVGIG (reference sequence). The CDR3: CAWSSFTEAFF. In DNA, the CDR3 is TGTGCCTGGAGTTCCTTCACTGAAGCTTTCTTT.

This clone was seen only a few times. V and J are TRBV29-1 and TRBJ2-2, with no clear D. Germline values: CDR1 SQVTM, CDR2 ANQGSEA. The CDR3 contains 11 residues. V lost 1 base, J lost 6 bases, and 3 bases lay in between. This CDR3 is CSVEVAGELFF. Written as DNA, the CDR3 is TGCAGCGTTGAAGTGGCCGGGGAGCTGTTTTTT.

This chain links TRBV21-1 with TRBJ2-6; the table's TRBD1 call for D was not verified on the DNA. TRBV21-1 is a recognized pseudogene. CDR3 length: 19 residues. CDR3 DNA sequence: TGTGCCAGCAGCAATGAAGGAAGGGGGCTACGCTCTGGGGCCAACGTCCTGACTTTC. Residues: CASSNEGRGLRSGANVLTF.

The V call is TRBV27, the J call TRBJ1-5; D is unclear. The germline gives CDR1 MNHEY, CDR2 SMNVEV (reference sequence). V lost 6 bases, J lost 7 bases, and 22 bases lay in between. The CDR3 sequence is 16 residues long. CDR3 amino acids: CASRATRNIINQPQHF. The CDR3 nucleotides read TGTGCCAGCAGAGCAACCAGGAATATTATAAACCAGCCCCAGCATTTT.

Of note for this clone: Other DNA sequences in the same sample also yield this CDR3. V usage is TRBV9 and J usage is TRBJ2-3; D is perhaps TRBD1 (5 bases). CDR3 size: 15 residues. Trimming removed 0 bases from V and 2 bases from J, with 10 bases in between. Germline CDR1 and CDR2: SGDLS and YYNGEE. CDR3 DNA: TGTGCCAGCAGCGTAGGGGGCGTTTACACAGATACGCAGTATTTT. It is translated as CASSVGGVYTDTQYF.